These 9 T cell receptor beta chains were sequenced from one sample in a study of Tregs in tolerant kidney transplant recipients. TCRdb keeps only in-frame clones here, not all; method: immunoSEQ multiplex PCR. In the table there are about 240,000 clones, approximately 84% of which are singletons. What was sequenced was CD4+ T cells from blood. These receptors were taken from a human donor in good health.

J is TRBJ1-2 and V is TRBV5-1, with TRBD1 identical over 8 bases. V lost 4 bases and J lost 4; bases outside the gene matches: 9. The CDR3 extends over 15 amino acids. Germline CDR1 reads SGHRS; CDR2 reads YFSETQ. CDR3 in DNA: TGCGCCAGCAGCCCGGGCGGACAGGGAGCCTATGGCTACACCTTC. It encodes CASSPGGQGAYGYTF.

Only a few counts were recorded for this clone. V usage is TRBV7-9 and J usage is TRBJ2-7; TRBD1 is a possible D gene (6 bases). Germline V CDR1 and CDR2: SEHNR, FQNEAQ (reference sequence). V gave up 5 bases and J gave up 4 bases, with 9 bases separating them. CDR3 length equals 12 residues. Here the CDR3 reads CASSPTGYEQYF. The CDR3 coding sequence is TGTGCCAGCAGCCCCACAGGGTACGAGCAGTACTTC. Full variable domain (outside the CDR3, taken from reference TRBV7-9 and TRBJ2-7): DTGVSQNPRHKITKRGQNVTFRCDPISEHNRLYWYRQTLGQGPEFLTYFQNEAQLEKSRLLSDRFSAERPKGSFSTLEIQRTEQGDSAMYLCASSPTGYEQYFGPGTRLTVT.

This chain connects TRBV5-1 to TRBJ2-3, with D possibly being TRBD2 (6 bases). Looked up from germline, CDR1 is SGHRS and CDR2 is YFSETQ. V was trimmed by 3 bases and J by 2 bases, leaving 16 bases between them. There are 16 residues in the CDR3. DNA for the CDR3: TGCGCCAGCAGCTCTGGACTATCTCGGTTCACAGATACGCAGTATTTT. It specifies CASSSGLSRFTDTQYF. Variable domain in full (rest from reference TRBV5-1 and TRBJ2-3): KAGVTQTPRYLIKTRGQQVTLSCSPISGHRSVSWYQQTPGQGLQFLFEYFSETQRNKGNFPGRFSGRQFSNSRSEMNVSTLELGDSALYLCASSSGLSRFTDTQYFGPGTRLTVL.

This chain uses TRBV18 with TRBJ1-3, with D possibly matching TRBD1 (6 bases). Germline values: CDR1 KGHSH, CDR2 LQKENI. Between the trimmed V and J ends, which lost 3 bases and 4 bases, there was a span of 13 bases. This CDR3 is built from 15 residues. CDR3 DNA: TGTGCCAGCTCACCTACGCAGGGGATCGGAAACACCATATATTTT. It codes for CASSPTQGIGNTIYF. Full variable domain (rest looked up from reference TRBV18 and TRBJ1-3): NAGVMQNPRHLVRRRGQEARLRCSPMKGHSHVYWYRQLPEEGLKFMVYLQKENIIDESGMPKERFSAEFPKEGPSILRIQQVVRGDSAAYFCASSPTQGIGNTIYFGEGSWLTVV.

The rearrangement uses TRBV11-2 and TRBJ2-5, with TRBD2 matching over 10 bases. CDR3 length equals 16 residues. Germline V gene data show CDR1 as SGHAT and CDR2 as FQNNGV. Trimming at V came to 5 bases and at J to 6 bases, leaving 12 bases not matched to a gene. The CDR3 protein is CASSPPSGRAGKTQYF. The CDR3 DNA sequence: TGTGCCAGCAGCCCCCCAAGCGGGAGGGCGGGGAAGACCCAGTACTTC.

The chain joins TRBV19 to TRBJ2-5; D not resolved. V lost 5 bases and J lost 1, with 8 bases in between. Per germline, CDR1 LNHDA and CDR2 SQIVND (reference sequence). This CDR3 has 13 amino acids. The CDR3 here is CASSPQAQETQYF. DNA for the CDR3: TGTGCCAGTAGTCCCCAAGCCCAAGAGACCCAGTACTTC.

In this sample, this clone turned up a few times. CDR3 residues: CASSWVPGDQPQHF. CDR3 nucleotide sequence: TGCGCCAGCAGCTGGGTCCCGGGGGATCAGCCCCAGCATTTT. The chain couples TRBV5-1 to TRBJ1-5; the D gene is possibly TRBD1 (5 bases). The CDR3 has 14 amino acids. The V gene's germline CDR1 is SGHRS and CDR2 YFSETQ. The ends were cut back, 3 bases at V and 5 bases at J, with 12 bases in the middle.

The chain is built from TRBV7-3 and TRBJ1-4, with 7 bases lining up with TRBD1. The CDR3 consists of 14 residues. Germline trimming cut 0 bases from V and 8 bases from J; bases unmatched to any gene: 3. Per the germline V gene, CDR1 is SGHTA and CDR2 is FQGTGA. Here the CDR3 DNA reads TGTGCCAGCAGCTTAACAGGGGGCGGCGAAAAACTGTTTTTT. This gives the protein CASSLTGGGEKLFF.

The rearrangement uses TRBV5-1 and TRBJ2-3, with a weak D call TRBD2 (5 bases). This CDR3 is 15 amino acids long. Germline V CDR1 and CDR2: SGHRS, YFSETQ. With 0 bases removed from V and 0 bases from J, the gap between germline ends came to 8 bases. The CDR3 protein is CASSLGTPSTDTQYF. Here the CDR3 DNA reads TGCGCCAGCAGCTTGGGGACTCCTAGCACAGATACGCAGTATTTT.